These T cell receptor beta chains were read from a single sample in a study of CD8+CD57+ T cells in acquired aplastic anemia. TCRdb called the reads again in MiXCR, with one record for every CDR3 protein. The table has about 200,000 distinct CDR3 sequences, around 50% seen once; the top ten hold just under 20%. Sequenced input: sorted CD4+, CD8+, or CD8+CD57+ T cells (not recorded which) from PBMCs. These receptors all stem from a human donor with aplastic anemia. Each CDR3 is given with its conserved first and last residue. D genes are given only for firm matches. Where a row states a size, it is once, few, many or the class of an expanded clone; other rows omit it.

j_call,d_call,v_call,clone_size,cdr3_nt,cdr3_aa
TRBJ1-5,NA,TRBV7-2,NA,TGTGCCAGCAGCTTGGGACTGGGGAGGAGCAATCAGCCCCAGCATTTT,CASSLGLGRSNQPQHF
TRBJ2-7,NA,TRBV7-2,NA,TGTGCCAGCAGCCCCGAGGGATACGAGCAGTACTTC,CASSPEGYEQYF
TRBJ1-2,NA,TRBV6-1,NA,TGTGCCAGCAGTTACAACGGGGCTAACTATGGCTACACCTTC,CASSYNGANYGYTF
TRBJ1-4,NA,TRBV7-2,many,TGTGCCAGCAGCTTTGAGGGGGATGAAAAACTGTTTTTT,CASSFEGDEKLFF
TRBJ1-1,NA,TRBV20-1,many,TGCAGTTCGAGTAGACCCAGAGCCCTGGACACTGAAGCTTTCTTT,CSSSRPRALDTEAFF
TRBJ1-4,NA,TRBV6-9,NA,TGTGCCAGCAGTCGACCGGGATCTAAACTGTTTTTT,CASSRPGSKLFF
TRBJ2-5,TRBD2,TRBV4-1,few,TGCGCCAGCAGCCAAGGACTAGCGGGGCCCGGCCGGACCCAGTACTTC,CASSQGLAGPGRTQYF
TRBJ1-6,NA,TRBV30,many,TGTGCCTGGGAGGGGACAAGATATTCACCCCTCCACTTT,CAWEGTRYSPLHF
TRBJ1-4,NA,TRBV2,NA,NA,CASRDRNYGYTFGSGEKLFF
TRBJ1-6,TRBD1,TRBV2,NA,TGTGCCAGCAGTGCCGAGGGACAGGGCGGTTCACCCCTCCACTTT,CASSAEGQGGSPLHF
TRBJ1-5,NA,TRBV6-5,many,TGTGCCAGCAGTTATACAGAAAGCAATCAGCCCCAGCATTTT,CASSYTESNQPQHF
TRBJ2-2,NA,TRBV19,NA,TGTGCCAGTAGTACCCATAACACCGGGGAGCTGTTTTTT,CASSTHNTGELFF
TRBJ1-5,NA,TRBV19,NA,TGTGCCAGTAGTAGAACCAGGGGTGCCGCCTACGAGCATTTT,CASSRTRGAAYEHF
TRBJ2-3,NA,TRBV18,NA,TGTGCCAGCTCACCATTGGCAGGACCAAGCACAGATACGCAGTATTTT,CASSPLAGPSTDTQYF
TRBJ1-2,NA,TRBV20-1,many,TGCAGTGCTGTCGACGGGTTAGGTTATGGCTACACCTTC,CSAVDGLGYGYTF
TRBJ2-6,TRBD1,TRBV6-5,NA,TGTGCCAGCAGTGACGAGGCGGACAGGGGAGTCGTTGGGGCCAACGTCCTGACTTTC,CASSDEADRGVVGANVLTF
TRBJ2-1,NA,TRBV20-1,many,TGCAGTGCCGAAGACAGTCAGCGGCAGTTCTTC,CSAEDSQRQFF
TRBJ2-4,NA,TRBV7-6,NA,TGTGCCAGCAGCTTCGGCGTGACCAAAAACATTCAGTACTTC,CASSFGVTKNIQYF